The clone carrying this T cell receptor (beta chain) was seen more than once but under ten times. As yet, its antigen is unknown. The record originates from a study of early T cells in non-severe SARS-CoV-2 infection. For the study at large: With bulk RNA from unsorted whole blood as input, sequencing yielded unpaired chains.

TCRdb re-derived calls from the 5' RACE reads in MiXCR, one entry per CDR3 protein. The sample consists of about 67,000 distinct CDR3 sequences, roughly 12% of them appearing once. Notes on the study in general: The matching step, a VDJdb search, favored anti-spike CD8 responses and missed private and CD4 specificities.

CDR3 length equals 15 residues. V gave up 8 bases and J gave up 1 base; unmatched junction bases: 9. Sample: whole blood. The TCR was taken from an adult who was a healthcare worker with PCR-confirmed SARS-CoV-2 infection or an uninfected control (not recorded which). V and J are TRBV12-3 or TRBV12-4 and TRBJ2-5; 8 bases match TRBD2. DNA for the CDR3: TGTGCCAGCGGGCGGGCTAGCGGGTTCCAAGAGACCCAGTACTTC. Its translation is CASGRASGFQETQYF.